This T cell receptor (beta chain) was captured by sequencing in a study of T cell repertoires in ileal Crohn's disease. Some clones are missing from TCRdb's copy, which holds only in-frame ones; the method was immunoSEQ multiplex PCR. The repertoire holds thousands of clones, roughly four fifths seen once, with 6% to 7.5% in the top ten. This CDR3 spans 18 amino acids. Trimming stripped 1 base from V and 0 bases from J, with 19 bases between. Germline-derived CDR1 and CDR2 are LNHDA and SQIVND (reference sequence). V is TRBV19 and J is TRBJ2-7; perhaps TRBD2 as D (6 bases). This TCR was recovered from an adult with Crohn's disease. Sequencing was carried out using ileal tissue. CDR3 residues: CASSIAGAGRMGSYEQYF. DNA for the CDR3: TGTGCCAGTAGTATAGCGGGCGCGGGAAGAATGGGCTCCTACGAGCAGTACTTC.